This note documents a single T cell receptor (beta chain) sequence. Its antigen is currently unknown. The entry originates in a study of cytomegalovirus exposure and HLA in healthy donors. Notes on the study in general: According to a subsequent analysis, TCR clusters from the first cohort were inclined to appear together in the 120 validation repertoires. High specificity and sensitivity for cytomegalovirus status were reported for the classifier.

V shed 5 bases and J shed 9 bases, with 16 bases lying between them. The germline V gene encodes CDR1 SEHNR and CDR2 FQNEAQ (reference sequence). CDR3 length equals 14 residues. Method: immunoSEQ multiplex PCR; TCRdb's copy keeps in-frame clones and lacks some. The sample includes over 100,000 clones, around nine tenths of them seen just once. V and J are TRBV7-9 and TRBJ2-2, with D possibly matching TRBD1 (7 bases). The sample was PBMCs. This clonotype was sampled from a man younger than 40 in good health and CMV-seronegative. CDR3 protein: CASSRTGGGRELFF. In DNA, the CDR3 is TGTGCCAGCAGCCGTACAGGAGGGGGCCGGGAGCTGTTTTTT.